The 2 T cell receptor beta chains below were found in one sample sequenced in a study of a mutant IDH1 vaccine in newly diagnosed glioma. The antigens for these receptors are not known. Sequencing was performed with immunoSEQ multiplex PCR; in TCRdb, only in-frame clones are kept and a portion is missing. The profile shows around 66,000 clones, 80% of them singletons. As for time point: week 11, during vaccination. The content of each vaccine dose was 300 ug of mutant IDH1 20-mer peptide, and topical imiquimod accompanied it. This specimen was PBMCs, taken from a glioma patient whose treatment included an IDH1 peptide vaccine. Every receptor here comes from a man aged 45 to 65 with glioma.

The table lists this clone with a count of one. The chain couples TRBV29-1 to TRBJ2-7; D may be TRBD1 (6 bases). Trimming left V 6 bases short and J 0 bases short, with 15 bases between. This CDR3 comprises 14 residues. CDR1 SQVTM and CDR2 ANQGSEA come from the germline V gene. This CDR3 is CSVATGSSSYEQYF. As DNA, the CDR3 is TGCAGCGTCGCGACAGGCTCGAGCTCCTACGAGCAGTACTTC.

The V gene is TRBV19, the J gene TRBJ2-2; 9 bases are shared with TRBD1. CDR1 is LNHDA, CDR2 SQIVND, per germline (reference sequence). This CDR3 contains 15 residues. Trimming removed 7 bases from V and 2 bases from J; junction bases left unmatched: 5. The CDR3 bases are TGTGCCAGTACCGCGGACAGGGGAAACACCGGGGAGCTGTTTTTT. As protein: CASTADRGNTGELFF.